The entry that follows covers one T cell receptor (beta chain) sequence. Its antigen remains unknown. Sorted-subset replicate PCR reactions contained roughly 200 ng DNA, corresponding to tens of thousands of T cell genomes. Method: immunoSEQ multiplex PCR; TCRdb's copy keeps in-frame clones and lacks some. The sample contains some 2,000,000 clones, 85% to 95% of which appear only once. The source of the sample is a study of shared clonotypes between healthy human individuals. Study-wide points: Rarefaction curves obtained for sorted subsets showed sequencing incomplete despite large depth. The naive CD4 repertoires of a handful of donors were compared, and around 5% of clonotypes were shared.

V lost 5 bases to trimming and J lost 2 bases; unmatched junction nucleotides: 11. This CDR3 spans 16 amino acids. The germline V gene has CDR1 SGHAT and CDR2 FQNNGV. The chain has TRBV11-2 and TRBJ2-5; 7 nucleotides line up with TRBD1. Sequencing was carried out using naive CD4+ T cells sorted from blood. Subset given: CD45RA+ positively selected. The TCR comes from a man in his late teens or twenties in good health. The chain's CDR3 is CASSPRGGVGQETQYF. CDR3 in DNA: TGTGCCAGCAGCCCCCGAGGGGGCGTAGGTCAAGAGACCCAGTACTTC.